The 3 T cell receptor beta chains listed next were all sequenced from one sample in a study of blood T cell repertoires in COVID-19. Only in-frame clones appear in the TCRdb table, and some are missing; sequencing was by immunoSEQ multiplex PCR. The sample has about 110,000 clones, 87% seen once. Sequencing input: peripheral blood. The receptors were sampled from a human donor in a cohort sampled during active COVID-19.

This CDR3 reads CASSFWAGGTEAFF. CDR3 sequence (DNA): TGTGCCAGCAGCTTTTGGGCAGGGGGCACTGAAGCTTTCTTT. The chain carries TRBV11-2 and TRBJ1-1; 7 nucleotides line up with TRBD1. Germline V gene lookup returns CDR1 SGHAT and CDR2 FQNNGV. V dropped 3 bases and J dropped 4; count of bases not matched to a gene: 5. CDR3 length equals 14 residues.

This chain links TRBV7-3 with TRBJ2-5, with TRBD1 as a possible D gene (8 bases). Trimming removed 5 bases from V and 5 bases from J, with 18 bases in between. In germline, CDR1 is SGHTA, CDR2 FQGTGA. The length of the CDR3 is 15 residues. The DNA for the CDR3 is TGTGCCAGCAGCCCCACCGGACAGGGAGGGGAGACCCAGTACTTC. As protein: CASSPTGQGGETQYF.

This rearrangement joins TRBV6-5 to TRBJ2-7; 7 bases agree with TRBD1. Germline CDR1 is MNHEY and CDR2 is SVGAGI. The CDR3 is 13 residues long. J lost 6 bases, V lost 6 bases, and 8 bases had no gene match. Written as DNA, the CDR3 is TGTGCCAGCAGGAGACAGGGAGAACGCGAGCAGTACTTC. Amino acid sequence: CASRRQGEREQYF.